The 7 T cell receptor beta chains listed next were all sequenced from one sample in a study of blood T cell repertoires in COVID-19. Sequenced by immunoSEQ multiplex PCR; TCRdb stores in-frame clones only, minus some. The sample holds roughly 49,000 clones; 85% to 95% are singletons and the top ten take 1%. Sequencing was done on a sample of peripheral blood. These receptors came from a man aged 55 to 70 with COVID-19, enrolled during active disease.

The genes are TRBV5-5 and TRBJ2-1; 8 bases are shared with TRBD1. The V segment lost 2 bases and the J segment 5 bases; nucleotides outside the gene matches: 12. This CDR3 has 17 residues. The V gene's germline CDR1 is SGHKS and CDR2 YYEKEE (reference sequence). The CDR3 nucleotides are TGTGCCAGCAGCTTAGGACAGGGTGTAATTAGGGACAATGAGCAGTTCTTC. Protein product: CASSLGQGVIRDNEQFF. The whole variable domain, filled in from reference TRBV5-5 and TRBJ2-1, reads DAGVTQSPTHLIKTRGQQVTLRCSPISGHKSVSWYQQVLGQGPQFIFQYYEKEERGRGNFPDRFSARQFPNYSSELNVNALLLGDSALYLCASSLGQGVIRDNEQFFGPGTRLTVL.

The chain employs TRBV19 and TRBJ1-5, with 7 bases identical to TRBD1. Germline CDR1 LNHDA, CDR2 SQIVND (reference sequence). The CDR3 runs to 17 residues. The V gene end was trimmed by 2 bases and the J gene end by 1 base; junction bases not matched to a gene: 8. Here the CDR3 reads CASSISGGSGSNQPQHF. The DNA of the CDR3 is TGTGCCAGTAGTATATCAGGGGGATCGGGCAGCAATCAGCCCCAGCATTTT.

V and J are TRBV19 and TRBJ2-1; the D gene is possibly TRBD2 (6 bases). V lost 5 bases and J 1 base, leaving 21 bases between the germline ends. CDR1 LNHDA and CDR2 SQIVND come from the germline V gene (reference sequence). The CDR3 sequence is 18 residues long. In DNA, the CDR3 is TGTGCCAGTAGTTCCGCCAAAGCCTTAGCGGCTTCCTACAATGAGCAGTTCTTC. This gives the protein CASSSAKALAASYNEQFF.

The CDR3 reads CASSPPAGGLGGYTF. The CDR3 DNA sequence: TGTGCCAGCAGTCCCCCGGCAGGGGGCTTAGGTGGCTACACCTTC. This chain connects TRBV27 to TRBJ1-2; 8 bases align to TRBD1. In germline, CDR1 is MNHEY, CDR2 SMNVEV (reference sequence). V lost 5 bases and J lost 7; bases outside the gene matches: 12. The CDR3 contains 15 residues.

This chain connects TRBV7-8 to TRBJ1-2; TRBD1 might be the D (5 bases). CDR3 length: 15 residues. In germline, CDR1 is SGHVS, CDR2 FQNEAQ. Trimming stripped 1 base from V and 4 bases from J, with 13 bases between. This chain's CDR3 is CASSLDPGGAYGYTF. For the CDR3, the DNA is TGTGCCAGCAGCTTAGACCCGGGAGGGGCCTATGGCTACACCTTC.

V gene TRBV19 combines with J gene TRBJ2-1; 7 bases align to TRBD2. Germline V gene data show CDR1 as LNHDA and CDR2 as SQIVND (reference sequence). The ends lost 4 bases at V and 0 bases at J; junction bases unmatched: 3. This CDR3 comprises 15 residues. The CDR3 coding sequence is TGTGCCAGTAGTAGAGCGGGGAGCTCCTACAATGAGCAGTTCTTC. It codes for CASSRAGSSYNEQFF. Complete variable domain (other parts from reference TRBV19 and TRBJ2-1): DGGITQSPKYLFRKEGQNVTLSCEQNLNHDAMYWYRQDPGQGLRLIYYSQIVNDFQKGDIAEGYSVSREKKESFPLTVTSAQKNPTAFYLCASSRAGSSYNEQFFGPGTRLTVL.

The chain carries TRBV5-4 and TRBJ1-2; tentatively, D is TRBD1 (5 bases). Trimming took 4 bases from V and 2 from J, leaving 15 bases between them. Germline CDR1 reads SGHNT; CDR2 reads YYREEE (reference sequence). The CDR3 length is 15 residues. CDR3 coding DNA: TGTGCCAGCAGCCTAGGACATACCGGGAACTATGGCTACACCTTC. This sequence encodes CASSLGHTGNYGYTF.